Below, 5 T cell receptor beta chains from the same sample are listed, as sequenced in a study of blood T cell repertoires in COVID-19. Sequencing was performed with immunoSEQ multiplex PCR; in TCRdb, only in-frame clones are kept and a portion is missing. Here the sample spans roughly 250,000 clones, 80% to 90% being singletons. Sequencing input: PBMCs or T cells enriched from blood (not recorded which). The receptors originated from a woman aged 45-65 years who had recovered from COVID-19.

This chain links TRBV9 with TRBJ2-3, with D perhaps matching TRBD2 (5 bases). Per germline, CDR1 SGDLS and CDR2 YYNGEE. Trimming left V 0 bases short and J 0 bases short, with 8 bases between. This CDR3 has 15 residues. The DNA of the CDR3 is TGTGCCAGCAGCGTAGGAACGGGAAGCACAGATACGCAGTATTTT. This sequence encodes CASSVGTGSTDTQYF.

The rearrangement joins TRBV5-1 to TRBJ2-7, with 12 bases aligning to TRBD2. Trimming took 3 bases from V and 0 from J; bases not matched to a gene: 13. This CDR3 has 19 amino acids. From germline, CDR1 is SGHRS and CDR2 YFSETQ. DNA for the CDR3: TGCGCCAGCAGCTGGCGGACTAGCGGGAACCTCGGCATCTCCTACGAGCAGTACTTC. Protein: CASSWRTSGNLGISYEQYF.

The chain combines TRBV6-5 with TRBJ1-5, with D hard to call. Trimming cost V 6 bases and J 2 bases, with 11 bases left between them. The CDR3 sequence is 14 residues long. Germline lookup yields CDR1 MNHEY and CDR2 SVGAGI. The CDR3 region has the DNA TGTGCCAGCAGAGACATGCTTGGCAATCAGCCCCAGCATTTT. As protein: CASRDMLGNQPQHF.

The chain joins TRBV5-1 to TRBJ1-1; 10 bases align to TRBD1. With V trimmed by 4 bases and J by 8 bases, 8 bases remained unmatched. The CDR3 runs 14 residues. Germline V gives CDR1 SGHRS, CDR2 YFSETQ. CDR3 protein: CASSSGQGDWEAFF. The CDR3 DNA follows: TGCGCCAGCAGCAGCGGACAGGGGGACTGGGAAGCTTTCTTT.

The chain joins TRBV14 to TRBJ1-2; D unclear. Germline V gene lookup returns CDR1 SGHDN and CDR2 FVKESK. V lost 0 bases, J lost 8 bases, and 7 bases lay in between. This CDR3 has 12 residues. The CDR3 nucleotides read TGTGCCAGCAGCCAAGAATCGAGGGGCTACACCTTC. Its translation: CASSQESRGYTF.